Presented here are 4 T cell receptor beta chains from one specimen sequenced in a study of human T cells and chemical hapten exposure. Time point reported: pre-sensitization, week 0. Stated treatment: therapeutic diphenylcyclopropenone sensitization with weekly scalp DPC. TCRdb passed the RACE reads through MiXCR, listing each CDR3 protein once. This table has roughly 38,000 distinct CDR3 sequences, 7.6% appearing once. Sample: whole blood, taken in connection with sensitization to the hapten diphenylcyclopropenone (DPC). The receptors stem from a woman between 50 and 59 years old with alopecia areata. Some clones in this sample may be carry-over from other donors' samples.

This clonotype was counted between two and nine times. The V and J genes are TRBV2 and TRBJ2-5; 8 bases are shared with TRBD2. Germline loops: CDR1 SNHLY, CDR2 FYNNEI. CDR3 length equals 15 residues. The V segment lost 6 bases and the J segment 2 bases; nucleotides outside the gene matches: 8. The CDR3, as DNA: TGTGCCAGCAGACAATTAGCGGGACGTCAAGAGACCCAGTACTTC. This codes for CASRQLAGRQETQYF.

This clonotype has at least ten counts. The CDR3 sequence: CASSPFLKDRAYNEQFF. In DNA form, the CDR3 reads TGTGCCAGCAGTCCCTTCTTGAAGGACAGAGCCTACAATGAGCAGTTCTTC. The V call is TRBV6-2 or TRBV6-3, the J call TRBJ2-1, with a possible D match to TRBD1 (6 bases). The V end lost 5 bases, the J end lost 2 bases, and 19 bases lay between the germline ends. The CDR3 is made up of 17 amino acids. The germline V gene encodes CDR1 MNHEY and CDR2 SVGEGT.

This clonotype was counted ten times or more. The CDR3 loop reads CSGSGLAGRTDTQYF. CDR3 coding DNA: TGCAGCGGCTCGGGACTAGCGGGAAGGACAGATACGCAGTATTTT. This sequence joins TRBV29-1 and TRBJ2-3; TRBD2 matches 13 bases. The CDR3 sequence is 15 residues long. Germline loops: CDR1 SQVTM, CDR2 ANQGSEA. Germline trimming cut 7 bases from V and 3 bases from J; bases unmatched to any gene: 7.

This clonotype was counted at least ten times. The chain couples TRBV7-2 to TRBJ2-3; TRBD2 aligns across 9 bases. Germline CDR1 is SGHTA and CDR2 is FQGNSA. The junction had 6 bases not matched to a gene; V was cut back by 0 bases and J by 2 bases. This CDR3 is built from 17 residues. CDR3 residues: CASSLAGQRGDTDTQYF. The DNA of the CDR3 is TGTGCCAGCAGCTTAGCGGGGCAGCGGGGGGACACAGATACGCAGTATTTT.